Presented here are 21 T cell receptor beta chains from one specimen sequenced in a study of healthy donors' naive CD4 and CD8 T cells. Starting from around 500 ng of total RNA, TCR libraries were made with linear amplification. TCRdb passed the reads through MiXCR, listing each CDR3 protein once. Here the sample spans around 200,000 distinct CDR3 sequences, nearly 75% being singletons. The sequenced sample was naive CD4+ and CD8+ T cells sorted from blood, pooled from several donors. The receptor source for this set is a pool of human donors in good health; the sample pools cells from several healthy donors.

This clonotype was observed a single time. This chain joins TRBV6-2 or TRBV6-3 and TRBJ1-1; possible D gene TRBD1, 5 bases. This CDR3 contains 19 residues. From germline, CDR1 is MNHEY and CDR2 SVGEGT. Trimming removed 2 bases from V and 4 bases from J, with 26 bases in between. Here the CDR3 reads CASSYEKYRILHPGTEAFF. DNA for the CDR3: TGTGCCAGCAGTTACGAGAAATACAGGATACTCCATCCGGGCACTGAAGCTTTCTTT.

This clonotype came up once. The V and J genes are TRBV6-2 or TRBV6-3 and TRBJ2-7; D remains unclear. In germline, CDR1 is MNHEY, CDR2 SVGEGT. V shed 2 bases and J shed 4 bases, with 6 bases lying between them. The CDR3 spans 12 residues. In DNA form, the CDR3 reads TGTGCCAGCAGTTACCAGCTTTACGAGCAGTACTTC. Amino acids: CASSYQLYEQYF.

This clonotype appeared once. The rearrangement uses TRBV7-9 and TRBJ2-7; 13 positions match TRBD2. The germline V gene encodes CDR1 SEHNR and CDR2 FQNEAQ (reference sequence). Trimming cost V 5 bases and J 5 bases; bases outside gene matches: 6. The CDR3 covers 15 residues. This chain's CDR3 is CASSRGTSGIDEQYV. CDR3 nucleotides: TGTGCCAGCAGCAGAGGGACTAGCGGGATAGACGAGCAGTACGTC.

The chain is built from TRBV12-3 or TRBV12-4 and TRBJ1-1, with 7 positions matching TRBD1. The ends lost 1 base at V and 3 bases at J; junction bases unmatched: 5. The CDR3 has 15 amino acids. CDR3 nucleotide sequence: TGTGCCAGCAGTTTAGGACAGGGTGTTGACACTGAAGCTTTCTTT. It translates to CASSLGQGVDTEAFF.

The chain joins TRBV27 to TRBJ1-2; TRBD1 might be the D (5 bases). The CDR3 totals 16 residues. From germline, CDR1 is MNHEY and CDR2 SMNVEV (reference sequence). Deletions cut 0 bases from V and 8 bases from J, with 19 bases between. CDR3 coding DNA: TGTGCCAGCAGTTTATCCCCCGGGACGGGGATTAGGGGCTACACCTTC. This translates into CASSLSPGTGIRGYTF.

In its sample, this clonotype was seen a few times. V usage is TRBV30 and J usage is TRBJ1-2; D gene unclear. Germline V gives CDR1 GTSNPN, CDR2 SVGIG (reference sequence). Trimming cost V 5 bases and J 6 bases, with 10 bases left between them. The CDR3 is 11 residues long. The CDR3 sequence is CAWDPGNGYTF. The CDR3 DNA follows: TGTGCCTGGGATCCCGGAAATGGCTACACCTTC.

The chain combines TRBV10-3 with TRBJ1-5; no definite D call. The CDR3 length is 16 residues. Looked up from germline, CDR1 is ENHRY and CDR2 is SYGVKD. The V and J ends lost 4 bases and 2 bases respectively, with 15 bases between them. The DNA of the CDR3 is TGTGCCATCAGTGGCCAGAGGACCTCGGGCAATCAGCCCCAGCATTTT. It yields the protein CAISGQRTSGNQPQHF.

The rearrangement links TRBV6-5 to TRBJ1-2, with 9 positions matching TRBD1. CDR1 and CDR2 from the germline V gene are MNHEY and SVGAGI. The CDR3 extends over 12 amino acids. The V segment lost 7 bases and the J segment 7 bases; nucleotides outside the gene matches: 4. CDR3: CASKDRGGGYTF. The CDR3 nucleotides read TGTGCCAGCAAGGACAGGGGAGGTGGCTACACCTTC.

The rearrangement links TRBV29-1 to TRBJ2-5; 12 bases are shared with TRBD1. V shed 5 bases, J shed 5 bases, and the junction held 18 bases outside the gene matches. This CDR3 is 18 amino acids long. Germline V gives CDR1 SQVTM, CDR2 ANQGSEA. For the CDR3, the DNA is TGCAGCGTTTCCTCTTTCCAGCGGGACAGGGGGCGGAGGGAGACCCAGTACTTC. Amino acids: CSVSSFQRDRGRRETQYF.

This chain uses TRBV6-5 with TRBJ2-5; D remains unclear. This CDR3 contains 12 residues. Germline assignment: CDR1 MNHEY and CDR2 SVGAGI. Trimming pared 1 base from V and 4 bases from J, leaving 4 bases between. DNA of the CDR3: TGTGCCAGCAGTTACTGGGGAGAGACCCAGTACTTC. Protein product: CASSYWGETQYF.

The V call is TRBV29-1, the J call TRBJ2-1, with a possible D match to TRBD1 (6 bases). V was trimmed by 2 bases and J by 1 base, leaving 9 bases between them. The length of the CDR3 is 14 residues. Germline V gene lookup returns CDR1 SQVTM and CDR2 ANQGSEA. The CDR3 is CSVEPGTSYNEQFF. The DNA of the CDR3 is TGCAGCGTTGAACCCGGGACATCCTACAATGAGCAGTTCTTC.

The V and J genes are TRBV5-6 and TRBJ1-3; no reliable D call. This CDR3 contains 12 residues. Germline-derived CDR1 and CDR2 are SGHDT and YYEEEE. Trimming cost V 1 base and J 7 bases, with 6 bases left between them. CDR3 in DNA: TGTGCCAGCAGCTTGTCCTCCAACACCATATATTTT. It encodes CASSLSSNTIYF.

The chain has TRBV29-1 and TRBJ1-2; the D gene is possibly TRBD1 (6 bases). CDR1 SQVTM and CDR2 ANQGSEA come from the germline V gene. With 6 bases removed from V and 4 bases from J, the gap between germline ends came to 12 bases. This CDR3 contains 12 residues. The CDR3 protein is CSVRRGLYGYTF. CDR3 coding DNA: TGCAGCGTGCGGCGGGGGCTCTATGGCTACACCTTC.

J is TRBJ2-7 and V is TRBV29-1, with D possibly TRBD1 on 5 matching bases. The V gene lost 4 bases and the J gene lost 1 base, with 8 bases spanning the gap. CDR3 length: 12 residues. Germline CDR1 is SQVTM and CDR2 is ANQGSEA. The CDR3 protein is CSVVRQSYEQYF. CDR3 bases: TGCAGCGTTGTTCGACAGTCCTACGAGCAGTACTTC.

The chain recombines TRBV6-5 with TRBJ1-5, with D perhaps matching TRBD1 (6 bases). The V and J ends lost 5 bases and 6 bases respectively, with 17 bases between them. Germline V gives CDR1 MNHEY, CDR2 SVGAGI. The CDR3 totals 15 residues. The CDR3 here is CASSVTGELSQPQHF. CDR3 bases: TGTGCCAGCAGTGTGACAGGAGAATTAAGTCAGCCCCAGCATTTT.

The chain carries TRBV6-5 and TRBJ1-2, with TRBD1 matching over 7 bases. V lost 0 bases to trimming and J lost 6 bases; unmatched junction nucleotides: 7. CDR3 length: 15 amino acids. Germline V gene sequence: CDR1 MNHEY, CDR2 SVGAGI. CDR3 protein: CASSYSRDSVNGYTF. The DNA for the CDR3 is TGTGCCAGCAGTTACTCTCGGGACAGTGTAAATGGCTACACCTTC.

This chain joins TRBV30 and TRBJ2-1; no clear D. Deletions cut 1 base from V and 7 bases from J, with 14 bases between. Germline-derived CDR1 and CDR2 are GTSNPN and SVGIG (reference sequence). This CDR3 has 14 amino acids. For the CDR3, the DNA is TGTGCCTGGAGTGGACCCCTACAAAGGAATGAGCAGTTCTTC. Residues: CAWSGPLQRNEQFF.

The chain has TRBV27 and TRBJ2-7, with a weak D call TRBD1 (5 bases). The CDR3 loop spans 11 amino acids. The ends were cut back, 7 bases at V and 6 bases at J, with 10 bases in the middle. Germline V lookup: CDR1 MNHEY, CDR2 SMNVEV (reference sequence). CDR3 DNA sequence: TGTGCCAGCACCAAGGGGATCGAGCAGTACTTC. Encoded protein: CASTKGIEQYF.

CDR3 bases: TGCAGCGTTGAAGGTCTAGCGGGAAGGAATGAGCAGTTCTTC. This codes for CSVEGLAGRNEQFF. This chain joins TRBV29-1 and TRBJ2-1, with TRBD2 identical over 9 bases. The germline V gene encodes CDR1 SQVTM and CDR2 ANQGSEA. The V gene end was trimmed by 1 base and the J gene end by 7 bases; junction bases not matched to a gene: 5. The CDR3 covers 14 residues.

The table lists this clonotype with a few counts. The chain has TRBV29-1 and TRBJ2-1; D gene uncertain. The CDR3 contains 13 residues. Germline CDR1 is SQVTM and CDR2 is ANQGSEA. V lost 5 bases, J lost 10 bases, and 18 bases lay in between. Here the CDR3 reads CSVHWRRLQEQFF. The CDR3 DNA follows: TGCAGCGTTCATTGGCGTCGACTCCAGGAGCAGTTCTTC.

The chain joins TRBV6-5 to TRBJ2-1; D call uncertain. Germline CDR1 and CDR2: MNHEY and SVGAGI. V lost 4 bases and J lost 5, with 12 bases in between. The CDR3 runs to 14 residues. The CDR3 nucleotides are TGTGCCAGCAGTTCGAAGGGTATTGACAATGAGCAGTTCTTC. Amino acids: CASSSKGIDNEQFF.